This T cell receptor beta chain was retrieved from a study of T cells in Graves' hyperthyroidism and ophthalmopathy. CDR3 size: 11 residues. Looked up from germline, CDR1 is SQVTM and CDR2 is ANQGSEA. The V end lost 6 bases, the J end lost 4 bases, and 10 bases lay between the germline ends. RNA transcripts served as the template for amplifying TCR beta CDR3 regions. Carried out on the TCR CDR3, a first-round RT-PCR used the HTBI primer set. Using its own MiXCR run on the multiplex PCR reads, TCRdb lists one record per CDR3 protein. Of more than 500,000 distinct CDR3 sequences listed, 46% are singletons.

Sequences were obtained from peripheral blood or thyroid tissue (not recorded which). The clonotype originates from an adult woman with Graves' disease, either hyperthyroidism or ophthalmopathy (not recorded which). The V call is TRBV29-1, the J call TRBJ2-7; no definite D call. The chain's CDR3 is CSVVGDYEQYF. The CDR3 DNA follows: TGCAGCGTCGTAGGAGATTACGAGCAGTACTTC.